This TCR beta chain is drawn from a study of cytomegalovirus exposure and HLA in healthy donors. The study, taken as a whole, reports: Generally TCR sequences proved uncommon, though certain public TCRs appeared in numerous donors.

Regarding this clone: As yet, its antigen is unknown.

In the PCR, 60 Vbeta and 13 Jbeta primers were used. Data came from immunoSEQ multiplex PCR; TCRdb stores just in-frame clones and leaves some out. Of under 150,000 clones in the sample, around four fifths are singletons; the top ten hold under 2.5%. Sequencing was done on a sample of PBMCs. This sequence was found in a young man in good health and CMV-seronegative.

This chain's CDR3 is CASRLDRGREKLFF. CDR3 nucleotide sequence: TGTGCCAGCCGACTGGACAGGGGGAGGGAAAAACTGTTTTTT. The chain couples TRBV6-1 to TRBJ1-4; 10 nucleotides match TRBD1. The length of the CDR3 is 14 residues. Germline-derived CDR1 and CDR2 are MNHNS and SASEGT. J gave up 8 bases and V 8 bases, and 8 bases lay outside the gene matches.